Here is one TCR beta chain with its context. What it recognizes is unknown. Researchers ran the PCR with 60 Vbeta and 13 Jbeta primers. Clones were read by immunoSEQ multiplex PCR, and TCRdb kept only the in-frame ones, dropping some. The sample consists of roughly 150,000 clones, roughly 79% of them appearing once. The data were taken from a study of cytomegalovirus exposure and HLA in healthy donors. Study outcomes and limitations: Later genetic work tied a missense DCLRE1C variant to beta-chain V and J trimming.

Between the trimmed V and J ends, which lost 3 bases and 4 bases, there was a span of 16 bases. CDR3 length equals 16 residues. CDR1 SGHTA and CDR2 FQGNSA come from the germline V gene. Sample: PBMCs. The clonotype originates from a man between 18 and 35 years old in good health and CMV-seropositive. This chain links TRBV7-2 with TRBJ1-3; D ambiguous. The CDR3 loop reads CASSFFRAEAGNTIYF. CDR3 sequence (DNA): TGTGCCAGCAGCTTCTTCCGAGCAGAGGCGGGAAACACCATATATTTT.